Listed below are T cell receptor beta chains from one sample, sequenced in a study of Ad26.COV2.S vaccination and SARS-CoV-2 variants. Measured with immunoSEQ multiplex PCR; TCRdb has only the in-frame clones, and not every one. The top ten clones hold approximately 5% of a sample with over 130,000 clones, 70% to 90% of them seen once. The sequencing used peripheral blood, collected after recovery from COVID-19. The receptors stem from a human donor who had recovered from COVID-19. Each CDR3 is given with its conserved first and last residue. D genes are given only for firm matches. Rows give clone size only sometimes, using once, few, many, or a class for an expanded clone.

v_gene	abundance	len	d_gene	j_gene	CDR3nt	CDR3aa
TRBV28	NA	13	NA	TRBJ2-7	TGTGCCAGCAGTTTAGTGGGCCCTTCCGAGCAGTACTTC	CASSLVGPSEQYF
TRBV15	NA	18	NA	TRBJ2-1	TGTGCCACCAGCGGAGGAATGTGGGGTCCCGATGTGGGTAATGAGCAGTTCTTC	CATSGGMWGPDVGNEQFF
TRBV7-2	NA	14	NA	TRBJ1-2	TGTGCCAGCAGCTTAGGGCCGGGCCACTATGGCTACACCTTC	CASSLGPGHYGYTF
TRBV6-2/TRBV6-3	NA	18	NA	TRBJ1-1	TGTGCCAGCAGTTCCTTCCGGGTCGTTCGGGGAGAGGACACTGAAGCTTTCTTT	CASSSFRVVRGEDTEAFF
TRBV7-2	NA	15	NA	TRBJ2-7	TGTGCCAGCAGCTTGTATTCGGGGGTGCCCTACGAGCAGTACTTC	CASSLYSGVPYEQYF
TRBV6-5	NA	13	NA	TRBJ1-2	TGTGCCAGCAGAGAGACGGGCCTATCTGGCTACACCTTC	CASRETGLSGYTF
TRBV7-9	few	14	NA	TRBJ1-5	TGTGCCAGCAGCTTTTCTAGGGGAGGCCAGCCCCAGCATTTT	CASSFSRGGQPQHF
TRBV5-4	NA	19	TRBD1	TRBJ1-6	TGTGCCAGCAGCTTGATCGTGGCAGGGGGCGTGGGAGGTAATTCACCCCTCCACTTT	CASSLIVAGGVGGNSPLHF
TRBV7-9	NA	12	NA	TRBJ2-1	TGTGCCAGCAGCTTCTCGGGGACTGAGCAGTTCTTC	CASSFSGTEQFF
TRBV27	NA	16	NA	TRBJ1-1	TGTGCCAGCAGCCCAATCCCAGCAGGGATGAACACTGAAGCTTTCTTT	CASSPIPAGMNTEAFF
TRBV19	NA	14	NA	TRBJ1-3	TGTGCCAGTACCCCCGGCGGGTACGGTAGCACCATATATTTT	CASTPGGYGSTIYF
TRBV30	many	13	NA	TRBJ2-1	TGTGCCTGGAGTTGGGGGGCGCGGAATGAGCAGTTCTTC	CAWSWGARNEQFF
TRBV18	NA	15	NA	TRBJ1-6	TGTGCCAGCTCACCACTTCAGGGAGATAATTCACCCCTCCACTTT	CASSPLQGDNSPLHF
TRBV3-1/TRBV3-2	NA	15	NA	TRBJ2-5	TGTGCCAGCACCTCCCCCGCGGAGATGCAAGAGACCCAGTACTTC	CASTSPAEMQETQYF
TRBV15	NA	13	TRBD2	TRBJ2-1	TGTGCCACCAGCTTCGGGGGGTACAATGAGCAGTTCTTC	CATSFGGYNEQFF
TRBV11-2	NA	17	TRBD1	TRBJ2-7	TGTGCCAGCAGCTTATATAAACCGGGACAGGGGGCCTTCGAGCAGTACTTC	CASSLYKPGQGAFEQYF
TRBV29-1	NA	15	TRBD1	TRBJ2-1	TGCAGCGTTGATGGGACAGTGGCCCCCTACAATGAGCAGTTCTTC	CSVDGTVAPYNEQFF
TRBV5-4	NA	13	NA	TRBJ1-4	TGTGCCAGCAGCCAACAGGGTACTGAAAAACTGTTTTTT	CASSQQGTEKLFF
TRBV7-9	NA	11	NA	TRBJ1-1	TGTGCCAGCAGCTTAGCCCCTGAAGCTTTCTTT	CASSLAPEAFF
TRBV6-5	NA	11	NA	TRBJ2-7	TGTGCCAGCAGAATCGCGGGGGAGCAGTACTTC	CASRIAGEQYF
TRBV3-1/TRBV3-2	NA	16	NA	TRBJ2-7	TGTGCCAGCAGCCCAAGGGGGGCCGGCTATACCTACGAGCAGTACTTC	CASSPRGAGYTYEQYF
TRBV6-5	NA	14	NA	TRBJ2-7	TGTGCCAGCGCGTCGGCACGCACCGCCTACGAGCAGTACTTC	CASASARTAYEQYF
TRBV9	NA	14	NA	TRBJ1-1	TGTGCCAGCAGCGTAGAGAGGGCCGGTACTGAAGCTTTCTTT	CASSVERAGTEAFF
TRBV5-1	NA	13	TRBD1	TRBJ1-2	TGCGCCAGCAGCCAGGGGACAGACTATGGCTACACCTTC	CASSQGTDYGYTF
TRBV5-6	once	15	NA	TRBJ2-5	TGTGCCAGCAGCTTGGATGGGACAAACCAAGAGACCCAGTACTTC	CASSLDGTNQETQYF
TRBV20-1	NA	14	NA	TRBJ1-5	TGCAGTGCTAGTCCCACAGGTAGTAATCAGCCCCAGCATTTT	CSASPTGSNQPQHF
TRBV4-1	NA	16	NA	TRBJ2-1	TGCGCCAGCAGCCAGGGACTGACACCTCGATCGAATGAGCAGTTCTTC	CASSQGLTPRSNEQFF
TRBV11-2	once	19	NA	TRBJ2-6	TGTGCCAGCAGCCACCTTTCATGGGGGGCACCCTCTGGGGCCAACGTCCTGACTTTC	CASSHLSWGAPSGANVLTF
TRBV7-8	NA	15	TRBD1	TRBJ1-1	TGTGCCAGCAGCTTATGGCCCGACAGGGAGGCTGAAGCTTTCTTT	CASSLWPDREAEAFF
TRBV7-6	NA	15	NA	TRBJ1-1	TGTGCCAGCAGCAGCTTAGCGACGGCGAACACTGAAGCTTTCTTT	CASSSLATANTEAFF
TRBV30	NA	17	NA	TRBJ2-4	TGTGCCTGGAGTGTCAACAGGACATCCTTAGCCAAAAACATTCAGTACTTC	CAWSVNRTSLAKNIQYF
TRBV5-6	NA	15	NA	TRBJ2-5	TGTGCCAGCAGCTTGGTGGGACGGGCGAGGGAGACCCAGTACTTC	CASSLVGRARETQYF
TRBV5-4	NA	16	TRBD1	TRBJ1-1	TGTGCCAGCGCCCACGAGGGACAGGGTAGAGACACTGAAGCTTTCTTT	CASAHEGQGRDTEAFF
TRBV7-2	NA	17	NA	TRBJ2-6	TGTGCCAGCAGCTTTCCGGGACAAAGCTCTGGGGCCAACGTCCTGACTTTC	CASSFPGQSSGANVLTF
TRBV7-2	few	15	NA	TRBJ1-3	TGTGCCTCACTCCGGGCGACCGGCTCTGGAAACACCATATATTTT	CASLRATGSGNTIYF
TRBV27	once	17	NA	TRBJ1-5	TGTGCCAGCAGTTCAGATCCCCAGTGGGGGAGCAATCAGCCCCAGCATTTT	CASSSDPQWGSNQPQHF
TRBV9	once	15	TRBD2	TRBJ2-1	TGTGCCAGCAGCGTAGTCGCGGGGGGGTACAATGAGCAGTTCTTC	CASSVVAGGYNEQFF
TRBV15	NA	14	NA	TRBJ1-6	TGTGCCACCAGCAGAGATCGCAAGAATTCACCCCTCCACTTT	CATSRDRKNSPLHF
TRBV18	NA	13	NA	TRBJ2-5	TGTGCCAGCTCACTGCGAATTATAGAGACCCAGTACTTC	CASSLRIIETQYF
TRBV18	NA	16	TRBD1	TRBJ2-7	TGTGCCAGCTCACCTACTTCCGTGGGACAGGGTAACGAGCAGTACTTC	CASSPTSVGQGNEQYF
TRBV2	many	10	NA	TRBJ1-2	TGTGCCAGCAGTAGTCGCGGCTACACCTTC	CASSSRGYTF
TRBV28	NA	13	NA	TRBJ2-7	TGTGCCAGCAGTGGCGGTTGGATCTACGAGCAGTACTTC	CASSGGWIYEQYF
TRBV19	NA	14	NA	TRBJ2-1	TGTGCCAGTAGTAAGTACGGAAGGTCCGCTGAGCAGTTCTTC	CASSKYGRSAEQFF
TRBV5-1	NA	14	NA	TRBJ1-4	TGCGCCAGCAGCTTGAGCGGGGGGATTGAAAAACTGTTTTTT	CASSLSGGIEKLFF
TRBV19	NA	15	NA	TRBJ1-6	TGTGCCAGTAGTATAAAAGGGACGGACCGGGGGGCCCTCCACTTT	CASSIKGTDRGALHF
TRBV5-1	NA	18	TRBD2	TRBJ2-3	TGCGCCAGCAGCTATACTGCCCGGGACTACAAACCCACAGATACGCAGTATTTT	CASSYTARDYKPTDTQYF
TRBV6-6	once	13	NA	TRBJ1-6	TGTGCCAGCAGCCCGGACGGGAATTCACCCCTCCACTTT	CASSPDGNSPLHF
TRBV7-2	NA	17	TRBD2	TRBJ2-2	TGTGCCAGCAGCCCCCGACTAGCGGGGGGGAACACCGGGGAGCTGTTTTTT	CASSPRLAGGNTGELFF
TRBV5-6	NA	12	NA	TRBJ2-3	TGTGCCAGCAGCCCGGACACTAATACGCAGTATTTT	CASSPDTNTQYF
TRBV3-1/TRBV3-2	NA	16	TRBD2	TRBJ2-7	TGTGCCAGCAGCCAACCCGGGACTAGCGGGGGTTACGAGCAGTACTTC	CASSQPGTSGGYEQYF
TRBV19	NA	15	TRBD1	TRBJ1-1	TGTGCCAGTAGTATCACAGGGACAGGGTACACTGAAGCTTTCTTT	CASSITGTGYTEAFF
TRBV11-2	NA	14	NA	TRBJ1-3	TGTGCCAGCACTAAGGGTAACGGGGGAAACACCATATATTTT	CASTKGNGGNTIYF
TRBV24-1	NA	12	NA	TRBJ1-2	TGTGCCACCAGTGATTCTACAATCGGCTACACCTTC	CATSDSTIGYTF
TRBV28	NA	15	NA	TRBJ2-5	TGTGCCAGCAGTCTACAACAGGGAGTCAAAGAGACCCAGTACTTC	CASSLQQGVKETQYF
TRBV5-1	NA	14	TRBD1	TRBJ1-3	TGCGCCAGCCGCCAGGGGGGGAGTGGAAACACCATATATTTT	CASRQGGSGNTIYF
TRBV9	few	17	NA	TRBJ2-7	TGTGCCAGCAGCGTACCCCAGGGTCGGGACCCAGCTTTAGAGCAGTACTTC	CASSVPQGRDPALEQYF
TRBV10-1	once	14	NA	TRBJ1-1	TGCGCCAGCAGTGAGTCGTGGGATTCGACTGAAGCTTTCTTT	CASSESWDSTEAFF
TRBV6-5	NA	16	TRBD1	TRBJ2-3	TGTGCCAGCAGTTACTCCCAGGGGGCACGTCCAGATACGCAGTATTTT	CASSYSQGARPDTQYF
TRBV6-5	NA	13	NA	TRBJ2-5	TGTGCCAGCAGTTACTCAGGGACAACCGAATCTTACTTC	CASSYSGTTESYF